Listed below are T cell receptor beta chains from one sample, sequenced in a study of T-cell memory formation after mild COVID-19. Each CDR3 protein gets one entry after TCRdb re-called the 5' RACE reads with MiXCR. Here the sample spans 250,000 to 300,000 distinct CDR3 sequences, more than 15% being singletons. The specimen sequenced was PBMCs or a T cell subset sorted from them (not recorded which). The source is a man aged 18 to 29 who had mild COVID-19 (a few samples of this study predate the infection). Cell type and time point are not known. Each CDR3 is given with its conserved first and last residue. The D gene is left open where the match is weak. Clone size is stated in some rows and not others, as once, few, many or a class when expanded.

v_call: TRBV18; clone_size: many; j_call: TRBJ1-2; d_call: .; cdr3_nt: TGTGCCAGAGGACAGAAGGCTTATGGCTACACCTTC; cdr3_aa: CARGQKAYGYTF
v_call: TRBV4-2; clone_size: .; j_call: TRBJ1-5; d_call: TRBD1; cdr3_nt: TGTGCCAGCAGCCAAGTCCACCAGGGGGATCAGCCCCAGCATTTT; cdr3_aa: CASSQVHQGDQPQHF
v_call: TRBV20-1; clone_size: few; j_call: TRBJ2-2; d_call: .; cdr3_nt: TGCAGTGCTAGAGATTCCCCGTACACCGGGGAGCTGTTTTTT; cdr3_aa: CSARDSPYTGELFF
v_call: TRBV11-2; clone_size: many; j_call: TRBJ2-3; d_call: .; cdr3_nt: TGTGCCAGCAGCTTGGCGTACCTGGATACGCAGTATTTT; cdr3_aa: CASSLAYLDTQYF
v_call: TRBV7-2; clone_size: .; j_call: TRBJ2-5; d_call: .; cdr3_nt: TGTGCCAGCAGCTTACACTTCCAGGGAAGTGAGGACCAAGAGACCCAGTACTTC; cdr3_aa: CASSLHFQGSEDQETQYF
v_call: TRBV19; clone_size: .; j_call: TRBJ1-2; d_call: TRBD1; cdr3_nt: TGTGCCAGTAGTATAGCTGGGACAGGGGGCTATGGCTACACCTTC; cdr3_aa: CASSIAGTGGYGYTF
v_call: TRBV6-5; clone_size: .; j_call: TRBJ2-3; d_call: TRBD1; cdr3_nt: TGTGCCAGCAGTTATGAGGGACAGAGCGATACGCAGTATTTT; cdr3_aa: CASSYEGQSDTQYF
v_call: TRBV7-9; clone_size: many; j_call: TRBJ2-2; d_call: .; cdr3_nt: TGTGCCAGCAGACCGACTAGTGGGTCGCCCGGGGAGCTGTTTTTT; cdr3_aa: CASRPTSGSPGELFF
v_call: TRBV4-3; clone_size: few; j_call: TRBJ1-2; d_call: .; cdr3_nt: TGCGCCAGCAGCCAAGAAGGTAGTGATGGCTACACCTTC; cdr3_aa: CASSQEGSDGYTF
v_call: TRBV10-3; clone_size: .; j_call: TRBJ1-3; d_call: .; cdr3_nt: TGTGCCATCACCGACGGCTCTGGAAACACCATATATTTT; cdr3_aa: CAITDGSGNTIYF
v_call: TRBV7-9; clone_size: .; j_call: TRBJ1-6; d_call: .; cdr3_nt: TGTGCCAGCAGCTTAATGGGGGCTGGTAATTCACCCCTCCACTTT; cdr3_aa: CASSLMGAGNSPLHF
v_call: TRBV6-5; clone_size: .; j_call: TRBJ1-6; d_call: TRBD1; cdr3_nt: TGTGCCAGCAGGGGACAGGGTTCACCCCTCCACTTT; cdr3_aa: CASRGQGSPLHF
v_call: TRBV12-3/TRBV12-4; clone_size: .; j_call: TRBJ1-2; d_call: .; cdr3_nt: TGTGCCAGCAGTTTCGGATCAGGGAACACTAGAGGCTACACCTTC; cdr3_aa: CASSFGSGNTRGYTF
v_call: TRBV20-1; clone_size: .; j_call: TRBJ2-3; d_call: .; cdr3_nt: TGCAGTGCTAGGTCCGGGGGGCAGGGAGATACGCAGTATTTT; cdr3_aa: CSARSGGQGDTQYF
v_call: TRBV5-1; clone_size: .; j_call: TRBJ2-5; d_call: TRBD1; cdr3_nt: TGCGCCGCCGCGGGGGACAGGGGGCGCGTAGAGACCCAGTACTTC; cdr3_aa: CAAAGDRGRVETQYF
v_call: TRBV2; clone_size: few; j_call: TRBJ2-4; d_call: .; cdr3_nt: TGTGCCAGTTGCACACCTACAGTTTCTCAAGGAAACATTCAGTACTTC; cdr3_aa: CASCTPTVSQGNIQYF
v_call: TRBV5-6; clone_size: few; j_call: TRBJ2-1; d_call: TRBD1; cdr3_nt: TGTGCCAGCAGCTTATACCAAGTTTCAGGGGGCTTAGGCAATGAGCAGTTCTTC; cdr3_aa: CASSLYQVSGGLGNEQFF
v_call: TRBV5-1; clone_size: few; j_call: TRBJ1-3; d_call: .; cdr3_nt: TGCGCCAGCAGCTTAGAGGCGGCGAGCTCTGGAAACACCATATATTTT; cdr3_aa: CASSLEAASSGNTIYF
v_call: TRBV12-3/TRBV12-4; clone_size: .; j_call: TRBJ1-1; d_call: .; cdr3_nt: TGTGCCAGCAGTTTACCAGCAATGAACACTGAAGCTTTCTTT; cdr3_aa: CASSLPAMNTEAFF
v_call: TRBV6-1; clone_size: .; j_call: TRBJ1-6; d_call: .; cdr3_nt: TGTGCCAGCAGGGTGGACAGCTCCTATAATTCACCCCTCCACTTT; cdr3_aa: CASRVDSSYNSPLHF
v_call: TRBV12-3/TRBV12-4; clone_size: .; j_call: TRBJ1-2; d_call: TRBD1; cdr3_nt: TGTGCCAGCAGTCCGACAGGGCCCTACGCCTATGGCTACACCTTC; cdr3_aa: CASSPTGPYAYGYTF
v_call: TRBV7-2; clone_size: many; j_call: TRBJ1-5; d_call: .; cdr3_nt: TGTGCCAGCAGCCCCGACCGGGGGGGGCAGCCCCAGCATTTT; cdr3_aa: CASSPDRGGQPQHF
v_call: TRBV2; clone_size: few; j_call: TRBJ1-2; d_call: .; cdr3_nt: TGTGCCAGCAGCGTTGAGGGGGAAGCTAACTATGGCTACACCTTC; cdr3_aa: CASSVEGEANYGYTF
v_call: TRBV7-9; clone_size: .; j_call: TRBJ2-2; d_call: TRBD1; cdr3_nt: TGTGCGAGCAGCCCGGACAGGGTGGCCGGGGAGCTGTTTTTT; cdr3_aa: CASSPDRVAGELFF
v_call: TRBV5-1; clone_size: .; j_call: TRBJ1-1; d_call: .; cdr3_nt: TGCGCCAGCAGTTTTACAGGGAGCACTGAAGCTTTCTTT; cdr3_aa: CASSFTGSTEAFF
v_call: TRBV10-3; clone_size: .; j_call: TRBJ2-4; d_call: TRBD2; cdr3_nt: TGTGCCATCAGTGAGTCCCTAGCGGGGGAGTCCAAAAACATTCAGTACTTC; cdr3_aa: CAISESLAGESKNIQYF
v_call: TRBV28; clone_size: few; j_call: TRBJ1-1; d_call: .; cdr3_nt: TGTGCCAGCACCCTGGGCCCTTGGGAAGCTTTCTTT; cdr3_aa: CASTLGPWEAFF
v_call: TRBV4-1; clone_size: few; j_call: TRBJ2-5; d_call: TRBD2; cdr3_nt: TGCGCCAGCAGCCAAGAGCCTAGCGGGGGGGCCTGGCAAGAGACCCAGTACTTC; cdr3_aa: CASSQEPSGGAWQETQYF
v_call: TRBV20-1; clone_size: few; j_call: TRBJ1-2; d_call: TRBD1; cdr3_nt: TGCAGTGCTTTTGACAGGGACCCCCCTACGCTTAACTATGGCTACACCTTC; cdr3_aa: CSAFDRDPPTLNYGYTF
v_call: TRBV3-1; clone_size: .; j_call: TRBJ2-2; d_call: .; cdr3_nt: TGTGCCAGCAGCCAAGACAGGCTGGGGAACGTGGAGCTGTTTTTT; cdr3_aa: CASSQDRLGNVELFF
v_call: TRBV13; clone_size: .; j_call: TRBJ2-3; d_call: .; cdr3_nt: TGTGCCAGCAGCTTGGGACCAGCGGGCACAGATACGCAGTATTTT; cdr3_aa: CASSLGPAGTDTQYF
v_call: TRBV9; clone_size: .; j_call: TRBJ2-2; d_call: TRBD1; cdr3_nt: TGTGCCAGCAGCGTCGGACAGGGAGGTTCCGGGGAGCTGTTTTTT; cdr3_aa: CASSVGQGGSGELFF
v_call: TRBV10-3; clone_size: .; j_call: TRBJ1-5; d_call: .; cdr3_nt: TGTGCCATCAGTGGGAGCGACAGCATCAATCAGCCCCAGCATTTT; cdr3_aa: CAISGSDSINQPQHF
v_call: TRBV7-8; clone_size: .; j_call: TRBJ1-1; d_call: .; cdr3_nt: TGTGCCAGCAGCCCGACACCCTCGAACACTGAAGCTTTCTTT; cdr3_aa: CASSPTPSNTEAFF